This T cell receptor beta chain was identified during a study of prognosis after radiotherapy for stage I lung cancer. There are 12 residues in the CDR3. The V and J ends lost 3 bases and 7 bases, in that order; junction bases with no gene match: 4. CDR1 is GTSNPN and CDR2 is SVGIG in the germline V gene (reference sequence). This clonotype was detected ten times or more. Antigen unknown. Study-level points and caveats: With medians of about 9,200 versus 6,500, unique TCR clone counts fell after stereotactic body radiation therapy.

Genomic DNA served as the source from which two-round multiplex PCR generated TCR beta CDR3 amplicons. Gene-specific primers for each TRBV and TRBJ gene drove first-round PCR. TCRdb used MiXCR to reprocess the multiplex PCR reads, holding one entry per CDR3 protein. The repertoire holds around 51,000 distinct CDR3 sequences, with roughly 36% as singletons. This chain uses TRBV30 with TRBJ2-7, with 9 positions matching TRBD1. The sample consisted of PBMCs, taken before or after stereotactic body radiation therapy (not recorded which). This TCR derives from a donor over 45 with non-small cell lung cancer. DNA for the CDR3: TGTGCCTGGAGCCCTGGACAGGGGGAGCAGTACTTC. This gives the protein CAWSPGQGEQYF.